Following are 24 T cell receptor beta chains from one sample sequenced in a study of CD8 T cells in ankylosing spondylitis. Findings of the study overall: There was a TCR beta motif, made of 7 to 9 highly homologous variants, that appeared characteristic of ankylosing spondylitis blood.

TCRdb processed the 5' RACE reads anew with MiXCR; each CDR3 protein has one entry. The data show approximately 500,000 distinct CDR3 sequences, 10% to 15% seen once. Antigens for these TCRs are unknown. Sequenced material: blood, either unsorted or a sorted T cell fraction (not recorded which). The receptor set was obtained from a male donor with ankylosing spondylitis.

This clonotype was observed a handful of times. The chain recombines TRBV6-1 with TRBJ2-1, with 8 bases aligning to TRBD2. Germline CDR1 reads MNHNS; CDR2 reads SASEGT. The CDR3 spans 15 residues. With V trimmed by 10 bases and J by 3 bases, 11 bases remained unmatched. The CDR3 sequence: CATLNSGRNYNEQFF. In DNA, the CDR3 is TGTGCCACCTTAAACAGCGGGAGAAACTACAATGAGCAGTTCTTC.

In its sample, this clonotype was seen a few times. V is TRBV4-1 and J is TRBJ1-1, with D perhaps TRBD1 (5 bases). The CDR3 runs 12 residues. V gave up 0 bases and J gave up 11 bases, with 10 bases separating them. CDR1 and CDR2 (germline): MGHRA, YSYEKL. The CDR3 here is CASSQDRGSAFF. In DNA, the CDR3 is TGCGCCAGCAGCCAAGATCGGGGCTCCGCTTTCTTT.

The chain has TRBV29-1 and TRBJ2-5; D is uncertain. Per germline, CDR1 SQVTM and CDR2 ANQGSEA. The V and J ends lost 4 bases and 1 base respectively, with 13 bases between them. This CDR3 region has 14 residues. The CDR3 loop reads CSVASPERQETQYF. CDR3 in DNA: TGCAGCGTTGCCTCGCCAGAGCGCCAAGAGACCCAGTACTTC.

This clonotype was observed at least ten times. This chain uses TRBV5-1 with TRBJ1-1, with a possible D match to TRBD1 (5 bases). Trimming removed 0 bases from V and 0 bases from J, with 6 bases in between. The length of the CDR3 is 14 residues. Germline CDR1 and CDR2: SGHRS and YFSETQ. The chain's CDR3 is CASSLGGLNTEAFF. CDR3 nucleotides: TGCGCCAGCAGCTTGGGGGGACTGAACACTGAAGCTTTCTTT.

This clonotype has at least ten counts. This chain uses TRBV20-1 with TRBJ1-4; a weak D match, TRBD1 (5 bases). V was pared by 7 bases and J by 10 bases, with 22 bases between. The germline V gene has CDR1 DFQATT and CDR2 SNEGSKA (reference sequence). This CDR3 is 14 amino acids long. In DNA form, the CDR3 reads TGCAGTGTCAGAGATATCAGGGTGTTTTCAAAACTGTTTTTT. Residues: CSVRDIRVFSKLFF.

This clonotype was found many times. The CDR3 here is CASSLRGQITGELFF. CDR3 sequence (DNA): TGTGCCAGCTCACTAAGGGGACAGATCACCGGGGAGCTGTTTTTT. This chain links TRBV12-3 or TRBV12-4 with TRBJ2-2; 7 bases are shared with TRBD1. The V gene end was trimmed by 8 bases and the J gene end by 4 bases; junction bases not matched to a gene: 10. This CDR3 comprises 15 residues.

The chain uses TRBV6-2 or TRBV6-3 and TRBJ1-2; D unclear. V shed 4 bases and J shed 4 bases, with 10 bases lying between them. The CDR3 totals 13 residues. Germline V gene sequence: CDR1 MNHEY, CDR2 SVGEGT. Here the CDR3 DNA reads TGTGCCAGCAGTTTACAGTATTTCTATGGCTACACCTTC. It translates to CASSLQYFYGYTF.

The chain carries TRBV7-9 and TRBJ2-2, with D unclear. V lost 6 bases to trimming and J lost 8 bases, with 13 bases between them. The CDR3 length is 13 residues. The germline V gene has CDR1 SEHNR and CDR2 FQNEAQ (reference sequence). CDR3 loop: CASRAFGTGELFF. The CDR3 DNA sequence: TGTGCCAGCAGGGCTTTCGGCACAGGGGAGCTGTTTTTT.

The chain recombines TRBV7-8 with TRBJ2-5, with 8 bases lining up with TRBD2. CDR1 is SGHVS and CDR2 is FQNEAQ in the germline V gene. The CDR3 covers 14 residues. The V and J ends lost 6 bases and 5 bases, in that order; junction bases with no gene match: 8. CDR3 amino acids: CASSLGRGLETQYF. The CDR3 bases are TGTGCCAGCAGTCTCGGGAGGGGTTTGGAGACCCAGTACTTC.

This clonotype was detected only a few times. The chain joins TRBV10-3 to TRBJ2-5, with D possibly being TRBD2 (6 bases). Trimming took off 6 bases at V and 5 bases at J, with 16 bases between the two ends. This CDR3 has 14 residues. The germline V gene has CDR1 ENHRY and CDR2 SYGVKD. In DNA, the CDR3 is TGTGCCATCAGGGGTAGCGGATGGAGGGAGACCCAGTACTTC. It encodes CAIRGSGWRETQYF.

The gene calls are TRBV11-2 and TRBJ1-6; possible D gene TRBD1, 5 bases. V was pared by 5 bases and J by 6 bases, with 20 bases between. Germline CDR1 and CDR2: SGHAT and FQNNGV. The CDR3 is made up of 17 amino acids. The CDR3 sequence: CASSPRWSRQSNSPLHF. CDR3 in DNA: TGTGCCAGCAGCCCTAGATGGTCCCGACAGAGTAATTCACCCCTCCACTTT. The full variable domain, its missing parts supplied by reference TRBV11-2 and TRBJ1-6, is EAGVAQSPRYKIIEKRQSVAFWCNPISGHATLYWYQQILGQGPKLLIQFQNNGVVDDSQLPKDRFSAERLKGVDSTLKIQPAKLEDSAVYLCASSPRWSRQSNSPLHFGNGTRLTVT.

This clonotype has only a few counts. The rearrangement links TRBV10-3 to TRBJ2-7; the D is unclear. V was cut by 4 bases and J by 4 bases, with 14 bases left in between. CDR1 and CDR2 from the germline V gene are ENHRY and SYGVKD. The CDR3 has 14 residues. CDR3: CAISALNSDYEQYF. Here the CDR3 DNA reads TGTGCCATCAGTGCCCTCAACTCCGATTACGAGCAGTACTTC.

As to this clonotype: It may be a read error: a sequence one base away is much more abundant. J is TRBJ1-5 and V is TRBV5-8; D not certain. CDR1 is SGHTS, CDR2 YDEGEE, per germline. V lost 2 bases, J lost 1 base, and 4 bases lay in between. This CDR3 contains 13 residues. The CDR3 region has the DNA TGTGCCAGCAGCTTTAGGAGCAATCAGCCCCAGCATTTT. Translating it yields CASSFRSNQPQHF. Together with reference TRBV5-8 and TRBJ1-5, the CDR3 gives the full variable domain: EAGVTQSPTHLIKTRGQQATLRCSPISGHTSVYWYQQALGLGLQFLLWYDEGEERNRGNFPPRFSGRQFPNYSSELNVNALELEDSALYLCASSFRSNQPQHFGDGTRLSIL.

In its sample, this clonotype was seen many times. The gene calls are TRBV6-2 or TRBV6-3 and TRBJ2-7, with D unclear. The CDR3 totals 15 residues. Germline CDR1 is MNHEY and CDR2 is SVGEGT. Trimming removed 7 bases at V and 6 bases at J, with 22 bases between. The CDR3 nucleotides read TGTGCCAGCACCGACTCCCGGAATTGGCCCCCCGAGCAGTACGTC. Translation gives CASTDSRNWPPEQYV.

In nucleotides, the CDR3 is TGTGCCAGCAGACAAAGGGGCGGGAGTGAGGATACGCAGTATTTT. Its protein product is CASRQRGGSEDTQYF. The chain recombines TRBV4-2 with TRBJ2-3; TRBD2 matches 7 bases. CDR1 and CDR2 (germline): LGHNA, YNFKEQ. The CDR3 is 15 residues long. Losses at the gene ends were 6 bases for V and 6 bases for J; bases not matched to a gene: 12.

This clonotype was picked up many times. The chain has TRBV7-2 and TRBJ2-6; TRBD2 might be the D (5 bases). The ends were cut back, 6 bases at V and 0 bases at J, with 9 bases in the middle. Germline CDR1 is SGHTA and CDR2 is FQGNSA. The CDR3 covers 15 residues. CDR3 protein: CASRTGGSGANVLTF. CDR3 coding DNA: TGTGCCAGCAGAACCGGAGGCTCTGGGGCCAACGTCCTGACTTTC.

The table lists this clonotype with a few counts. The chain couples TRBV24-1 to TRBJ2-3, with D hard to call. The CDR3 extends over 16 amino acids. V was pared by 3 bases and J by 0 bases, with 12 bases between. The germline V gene has CDR1 KGHDR and CDR2 SFDVKD. The CDR3 DNA sequence: TGTGCCACCAGTGATCAAGGTGGCACCAGCACAGATACGCAGTATTTT. It encodes CATSDQGGTSTDTQYF.

The table lists this clonotype with a few counts. The CDR3 here is CASSLRGQISYEQYF. In nucleotides, the CDR3 is TGCGCCAGCAGCCTGAGGGGACAGATCTCCTACGAGCAGTACTTC. The chain joins TRBV5-1 to TRBJ2-7; 7 bases align to TRBD1. This CDR3 has 15 residues. V lost 4 bases and J lost 0; bases outside the gene matches: 7. Germline V CDR1 and CDR2: SGHRS, YFSETQ. Full variable domain (missing parts from reference TRBV5-1 and TRBJ2-7): KAGVTQTPRYLIKTRGQQVTLSCSPISGHRSVSWYQQTPGQGLQFLFEYFSETQRNKGNFPGRFSGRQFSNSRSEMNVSTLELGDSALYLCASSLRGQISYEQYFGPGTRLTVT.

The chain links TRBV18 to TRBJ2-7; TRBD1 aligns across 9 bases. V was clipped by 3 bases and J by 7 bases; unmatched bases: 13. Germline-derived CDR1 and CDR2 are KGHSH and LQKENI. This CDR3 has 16 residues. CDR3 sequence: CASSPTTLGQGWEQYF. The CDR3 bases are TGTGCCAGCTCACCTACCACCTTGGGACAGGGATGGGAGCAGTACTTC.

The J gene is TRBJ1-1, the V gene TRBV27, with D uncertain. Deletions cut 3 bases from V and 0 bases from J, with 8 bases between. CDR1 and CDR2 from the germline V gene are MNHEY and SMNVEV (reference sequence). This CDR3 is built from 14 residues. CDR3 coding DNA: TGTGCCAGCAGTTTGCAACAGATGAACACTGAAGCTTTCTTT. As protein: CASSLQQMNTEAFF.

The table lists this clonotype with a few counts. The V and J genes are TRBV15 and TRBJ1-5; 9 bases align to TRBD1. Per the germline V gene, CDR1 is LNHNV and CDR2 is YYDKDF (reference sequence). V lost 0 bases, J lost 7 bases, and 7 bases stayed unmatched. The CDR3 sequence is 16 residues long. The CDR3 DNA sequence: TGTGCCACCAGCAGAGAGACAGGGGGAGGGAGGCAGCCCCAGCATTTT. Translated, it gives CATSRETGGGRQPQHF.

This chain uses TRBV12-3 or TRBV12-4 with TRBJ2-1, with D perhaps TRBD1 or TRBD2 (6 bases each). There are 15 residues in the CDR3. V shed 3 bases and J shed 2 bases, with 11 bases lying between them. CDR3 sequence reads: CASSLTGGTYNEQFF. Written as DNA, the CDR3 is TGTGCCAGCAGTTTGACCGGGGGCACCTACAATGAGCAGTTCTTC.

V and J are TRBV7-9 and TRBJ2-2, with 11 bases fitting TRBD2. Germline CDR1 SEHNR, CDR2 FQNEAQ (reference sequence). The length of the CDR3 is 15 residues. V shed 6 bases and J 5 bases; nucleotides not matched to a gene: 5. The CDR3 sequence: CASRSWTSGTGELFF. The CDR3, as DNA: TGTGCCAGCAGGTCATGGACTAGCGGGACCGGGGAGCTGTTTTTT.

CDR3 region: CSARRGAIPEAFF. As DNA, the CDR3 is TGCAGTGCTAGGAGGGGGGCCATCCCTGAAGCTTTCTTT. This chain joins TRBV20-1 and TRBJ1-1, with a possible D match to TRBD1 (6 bases). V was clipped by 3 bases and J by 6 bases, with 14 bases between them. Germline V gene data show CDR1 as DFQATT and CDR2 as SNEGSKA (reference sequence). The CDR3 has 13 residues.